The 14 T cell receptor beta chains presented below share a single source sample, sequenced in a study of tumor-infiltrating lymphocytes in primary liver carcinoma. Co-extraction of RNA and DNA was performed on 20-30 mg of unsorted bulk tissue. Total RNA (around 0.45 ug) served as template for TCR beta cDNA synthesis primed by a constant-region primer. Modified slightly, ARM-PCR produced TCR beta libraries over three nested multiplex PCR rounds. TRBV1-TRBV30 forward and Cbeta reverse primers drove the first two approximately 10-cycle rounds. One entry per CDR3 protein, called by TCRdb with MiXCR from the multiplex PCR reads. Of more than 70,000 distinct CDR3 sequences in the sample, around 66% were seen once. Material: tumor-adjacent normal liver tissue. The receptors were sampled from a man in his forties with primary liver carcinoma and hepatitis B virus infection.

The gene calls are TRBV6-6 and TRBJ1-3; 7 bases are shared with TRBD1. This CDR3 has 15 residues. Losses at the gene ends were 2 bases for V and 3 bases for J; bases not matched to a gene: 4. The germline CDR1 and CDR2 sequences are MNHNY and SVGAGI (reference sequence). CDR3 region: CASSYRDRYGNTIYF. The CDR3 coding sequence is TGTGCCAGCAGTTACCGGGACAGATATGGAAACACCATATATTTT.

As regards this clonotype: This could be a read error, since a much larger clone is one nucleotide away. The CDR3 reads CVSRSDRGEQYF. The DNA of the CDR3 is TGTGTCAGCAGATCCGACAGGGGCGAGCAGTACTTC. The chain carries TRBV7-9 and TRBJ2-7; TRBD1 aligns across 8 bases. CDR1 is SEHNR, CDR2 FQNEAQ, per germline (reference sequence). The length of the CDR3 is 12 residues.

This clonotype has ten or more counts. Compared with germline, one end of the junction differs, possibly owing to a read error. This chain uses TRBV5-1 with TRBJ2-7, with TRBD2 as a possible D gene (7 bases). Germline values: CDR1 SGHRS, CDR2 YFSETQ. The CDR3 sequence is 13 residues long. CDR3 region: CARNREGDYEHYF. For the CDR3, the DNA is TGCGCCAGAAACAGGGAGGGGGATTACGAGCACTACTTC.

On this clonotype: A read error may account for a junction end that differs from germline. This chain links TRBV29-1 with TRBJ2-2; D may correspond to TRBD1 or TRBD2 (5 bases each). The CDR3 length is 14 residues. Germline-derived CDR1 and CDR2 are SQVTM and ANQGSEA. In DNA, the CDR3 is TGCAGCGTTAACGCAGGGACGAACACTGGGGAGCTGTTTTTT. Its translation: CSVNAGTNTGELFF.

Regarding this clonotype: This may stem from a read error, because a much larger clone lies one nucleotide away. The rearrangement joins TRBV28 to TRBJ2-1; 7 bases are a match to TRBD2. The trim removed 3 bases at V and 3 bases at J, leaving 5 bases unmatched. This CDR3 has 15 amino acids. Germline V gene lookup returns CDR1 MDHEN and CDR2 SYDVKM. CDR3: CASSFTSVIYNEQFF. The CDR3 DNA is TGTGCCAGCAGTTTTACTAGCGTGATCTACAATGAGCAGTTCTTC.

This clonotype occurred once. V usage is TRBV29-1 and J usage is TRBJ2-3; 8 nucleotides align to TRBD1. This CDR3 spans 14 amino acids. CDR1 and CDR2 (germline): SQVTM, ANQGSEA. CDR3 nucleotides: TGCAGTGCCGCAGGGACAGGTAGCACAGATACGCAGTATTTT. This sequence encodes CSAAGTGSTDTQYF.

To note about this clonotype: Its ends do not fully match the called genes, so a read error is possible. The chain joins TRBV11-1 to TRBJ2-1; TRBD1 matches 8 bases. The CDR3 loop spans 16 amino acids. Per the germline V gene, CDR1 is SGHAT and CDR2 is FQDESV (reference sequence). CDR3 sequence: CVSSIADRAYYNEHFF. CDR3 sequence (DNA): TGTGTCAGCAGCATAGCGGACAGGGCGTACTACAATGAGCACTTCTTC.

The chain has TRBV20-1 and TRBJ2-7; D not resolved. V dropped 3 bases and J dropped 2 bases, with 11 bases sitting between them. Germline CDR1 is DFQATT and CDR2 is SNEGSKA (reference sequence). The CDR3 is 13 amino acids. The CDR3 bases are TGCAGTGCTAGTCGCCCACATACCTACGAGCAGTACTTC. Its translation: CSASRPHTYEQYF.

Note on this clonotype: A much larger clone lies one base from this, so it may be a read error. The CDR3 here is CASSLAIAGVNEQFF. The CDR3 coding sequence is TGCGCCAGCAGCTTGGCCATAGCGGGAGTTAATGAGCAGTTCTTC. This chain connects TRBV5-1 to TRBJ2-1; 9 bases fit TRBD2. The germline gives CDR1 SGHRS, CDR2 YFSETQ. J was trimmed by 7 bases and V by 0 bases; bases with no gene match: 5. The CDR3 is 15 residues long.

Regarding this clonotype: At one end the junction does not follow the germline gene, possibly because of a read error. V gene TRBV28 combines with J gene TRBJ2-3; 9 nucleotides agree with TRBD2. CDR1 MDHEN and CDR2 SYDVKM come from the germline V gene. The length of the CDR3 is 16 residues. CDR3 DNA sequence: TGTACCAGCAGTCCAGCTCTTGGGACTAGCATAGACACGCAGTATTTT. Encoded protein: CTSSPALGTSIDTQYF.

This sequence joins TRBV7-8 and TRBJ2-1, with D hard to call. The CDR3 contains 14 residues. Germline values: CDR1 SGHVS, CDR2 FQNEAQ. Between the trimmed V and J ends, which lost 5 bases and 0 bases, there was a span of 8 bases. The CDR3 coding sequence is TGTGCCAGCAGCCATCGCAACTCCTACAATGAGCAGTTCTTC. This sequence encodes CASSHRNSYNEQFF. Looking up the rest from reference TRBV7-8 and TRBJ2-1 gives the full variable domain: GAGVSQSPRYKVAKRGQDVALRCDPISGHVSLFWYQQALGQGPEFLTYFQNEAQLDKSGLPSDRFFAERPEGSVSTLKIQRTQQEDSAVYLCASSHRNSYNEQFFGPGTRLTVL.

On this clonotype: Given a much more abundant clone one base away, this may be a read error. The chain has TRBV29-1 and TRBJ1-1; tentative D call: TRBD1 (5 bases). The CDR3 consists of 15 residues. The V gene lost 4 bases and the J gene lost 6 bases, with 21 bases spanning the gap. Germline CDR1 and CDR2: SQVTM and ANQGSEA. As DNA, the CDR3 is TGCAGCGTTGGTCCAGGGTGGGGTGTGGTCGCTGAAGCTTTCTTT. This encodes CSVGPGWGVVAEAFF.

As to this clonotype: The CDR3 does not close with the conserved phenylalanine or tryptophan, likely indicating a read error. Because the CDR3's place on the DNA is in doubt, the DNA is left out and the CDR3 is given as listed by TCRdb. J is TRBJ2-1 and V is TRBV11-2; no DNA check was done on the table's D call, TRBD2. From germline, CDR1 is SGHAT and CDR2 FQNNGV. The CDR3 length is 14 residues, termini included. The CDR3 here is CASSLHRLVSEQLI.

Concerning this clonotype: A junction boundary mismatches the germline segment, possibly from a read error. V is TRBV6-5 and J is TRBJ1-1; the D gene is possibly TRBD1 (5 bases). The CDR3 covers 17 residues. Germline CDR1 and CDR2: MNHEY and SVGAGI. CDR3 nucleotides: TGTGCCAGCAGCTACGAGGGGCCTTTGGCTAGCAGCACTAAAGCTTTATTT. Its protein is CASSYEGPLASSTKALF.